A single sample gave rise to the 30 T cell receptor beta chains below, sequenced in a study of cytomegalovirus exposure and HLA in healthy donors. The PCR had 60 Vbeta and 13 Jbeta primers. TCRdb keeps only in-frame clones here, not all; method: immunoSEQ multiplex PCR. The repertoire holds about 140,000 clones, with roughly 77% as singletons. Sequenced input: PBMCs. These TCRs come from a woman aged 30 to 39 in good health and CMV-seronegative.

This clone has more than one count but fewer than ten. V and J are TRBV19 and TRBJ2-3, with 9 bases fitting TRBD1. Germline V gives CDR1 LNHDA, CDR2 SQIVND (reference sequence). The CDR3 is made up of 17 amino acids. V was pared by 9 bases and J by 2 bases, with 15 bases of the junction left unmatched. The CDR3 protein is CASSGTGTRPFTDTQYF. CDR3 in DNA: TGTGCCAGCAGCGGGACAGGGACCCGCCCTTTCACAGATACGCAGTATTTT.

The chain links TRBV6-5 to TRBJ2-2; unclear D gene. The length of the CDR3 is 14 residues. V shed 4 bases and J shed 1 base, with 7 bases lying between them. CDR1 and CDR2 from the germline V gene are MNHEY and SVGAGI. The CDR3 bases are TGTGCCAGCAGTTTCCCCAAGAACACCGGGGAGCTGTTTTTT. Its translation: CASSFPKNTGELFF.

The chain has TRBV6-4 and TRBJ2-3, with 9 bases lining up with TRBD2. Germline assignment: CDR1 MRHNA and CDR2 SNTAGT. The V segment lost 0 bases and the J segment 2 bases; nucleotides outside the gene matches: 3. The CDR3 length is 16 residues. Written as DNA, the CDR3 is TGTGCCAGCAGTGACTCGACTAGCGGAGACACAGATACGCAGTATTTT. It specifies CASSDSTSGDTDTQYF.

This sequence joins TRBV5-1 and TRBJ2-3, with D maybe TRBD2 (5 bases). The CDR3 totals 14 residues. Trimming stripped 2 bases from V and 1 base from J, with 8 bases between. Germline-derived CDR1 and CDR2 are SGHRS and YFSETQ. This CDR3 reads CASSFGVGTDTQYF. In DNA, the CDR3 is TGCGCCAGCAGCTTCGGGGTGGGCACAGATACGCAGTATTTT.

Only one count was recorded for this clone. This chain links TRBV27 with TRBJ1-1, with D maybe TRBD1 (5 bases). The V gene lost 6 bases and the J gene lost 7 bases, with 9 bases spanning the gap. This CDR3 spans 11 amino acids. Germline V gene lookup returns CDR1 MNHEY and CDR2 SMNVEV (reference sequence). CDR3 loop: CASRHRHEAFF. Here the CDR3 DNA reads TGTGCCAGCAGACACAGGCATGAAGCTTTCTTT.

The CDR3 DNA is TGTGCCAGCAGCTTAGGGGGCGAGGAGACCCAGTACTTC. Amino acid sequence: CASSLGGEETQYF. The chain joins TRBV11-3 to TRBJ2-5, with D maybe TRBD1 (5 bases). CDR3 length equals 13 residues. Trimming removed 1 base from V and 5 bases from J, with 8 bases in between. Germline CDR1 reads SGHNT; CDR2 reads YENEEA.

The chain is built from TRBV5-1 and TRBJ2-5, with D hard to call. Trimming removed 4 bases at V and 5 bases at J, with 15 bases between. From germline, CDR1 is SGHRS and CDR2 YFSETQ. This CDR3 spans 14 amino acids. CDR3 bases: TGCGCCAGCAGCCCGATGACCCTGGAGGAGACCCAGTACTTC. Translation gives CASSPMTLEETQYF.

The rearrangement uses TRBV11-3 and TRBJ2-5, with 9 bases matching TRBD2. Germline V CDR1 and CDR2: SGHNT, YENEEA. The V segment lost 4 bases and the J segment 4 bases; nucleotides outside the gene matches: 4. CDR3 size: 14 residues. The CDR3 nucleotides read TGTGCCAGCAGCTCCAGCGGGGGGAGAGAGACCCAGTACTTC. It yields the protein CASSSSGGRETQYF.

This sequence joins TRBV5-1 and TRBJ2-6; D may be TRBD1 (6 bases). The CDR3 length is 16 residues. Germline loops: CDR1 SGHRS, CDR2 YFSETQ. The ends were cut back, 0 bases at V and 1 base at J, with 8 bases in the middle. CDR3 bases: TGCGCCAGCAGCTTGGGAGGGACATCTGGGGCCAACGTCCTGACTTTC. Translated, it gives CASSLGGTSGANVLTF.

This clone has a handful of counts. The chain has TRBV6-1 and TRBJ2-1; 7 bases line up with TRBD2. CDR1 and CDR2 from the germline V gene are MNHNS and SASEGT. The CDR3 totals 13 residues. J lost 4 bases, V lost 9 bases, and 6 bases had no gene match. This chain's CDR3 is CASQRGLYNEQFF. The CDR3 coding sequence is TGTGCCAGTCAGCGGGGCTTATACAATGAGCAGTTCTTC.

This clone was picked up one time. This chain links TRBV4-1 with TRBJ1-5; TRBD1 aligns across 9 bases. The germline gives CDR1 MGHRA, CDR2 YSYEKL. V was clipped by 1 base and J by 6 bases; unmatched bases: 7. CDR3 size: 16 residues. The CDR3 loop reads CASSQAGTGTGQPQHF. The CDR3 region has the DNA TGCGCCAGCAGCCAAGCCGGGACAGGGACCGGTCAGCCCCAGCATTTT.

This clone was seen more than once but under ten times. V gene TRBV5-1 combines with J gene TRBJ2-5, with 16 bases identical to TRBD2. V was pared by 4 bases and J by 4 bases, with 4 bases of the junction left unmatched. This CDR3 contains 16 residues. CDR1 SGHRS and CDR2 YFSETQ come from the germline V gene. This chain's CDR3 is CASSIGTSGRGETQYF. The CDR3 DNA follows: TGCGCCAGCAGCATAGGGACTAGCGGGAGGGGAGAGACCCAGTACTTC. Based on the CDR3 plus reference TRBV5-1 and TRBJ2-5, the full variable domain is KAGVTQTPRYLIKTRGQQVTLSCSPISGHRSVSWYQQTPGQGLQFLFEYFSETQRNKGNFPGRFSGRQFSNSRSEMNVSTLELGDSALYLCASSIGTSGRGETQYFGPGTRLLVL.

This chain connects TRBV4-2 to TRBJ2-3; possibly TRBD1 for D (6 bases). The V and J ends lost 5 bases and 3 bases respectively, with 15 bases between them. Germline CDR1 is LGHNA and CDR2 is YNFKEQ. The CDR3 contains 15 residues. The CDR3 protein is CASSRNEGETDTQYF. The CDR3 DNA reads TGTGCCAGCAGCAGGAATGAGGGGGAGACAGATACGCAGTATTTT.

This clone turned up a few times. The CDR3 nucleotides read TGTGCCAGCAGCCAAAAACTAGCGGGGGGGCCAGATACGCAGTATTTT. This encodes CASSQKLAGGPDTQYF. The rearrangement uses TRBV4-2 and TRBJ2-3; TRBD2 matches 13 bases. The V gene end was trimmed by 2 bases and the J gene end by 4 bases; junction bases not matched to a gene: 3. Germline CDR1 LGHNA, CDR2 YNFKEQ. The CDR3 runs to 16 residues.

This sequence joins TRBV2 and TRBJ1-5; no reliable D call. From germline, CDR1 is SNHLY and CDR2 FYNNEI. This CDR3 contains 13 residues. V shed 2 bases and J shed 3 bases, with 5 bases lying between them. CDR3 amino acids: CASSENNNQPQHF. CDR3 DNA sequence: TGTGCCAGCAGTGAAAACAACAATCAGCCCCAGCATTTT.

About this clone: The same CDR3 arises from other DNA sequences in this sample as well. V usage is TRBV14 and J usage is TRBJ1-1; D remains unclear. Germline V gene lookup returns CDR1 SGHDN and CDR2 FVKESK. The CDR3 consists of 13 residues. V lost 0 bases and J 1 base, leaving 3 bases between the germline ends. In DNA, the CDR3 is TGTGCCAGCAGCCAAGATCGGAACACTGAAGCTTTCTTT. Translated, it gives CASSQDRNTEAFF.

This chain links TRBV2 with TRBJ2-5; the match to TRBD2 covers 7 bases. Trimming took 3 bases from V and 5 from J; bases not matched to a gene: 6. This CDR3 spans 14 amino acids. Germline V gene sequence: CDR1 SNHLY, CDR2 FYNNEI. CDR3 sequence (DNA): TGTGCCAGCAGTGATGAAAACGGGAGGGAGACCCAGTACTTC. Its protein is CASSDENGRETQYF.

V gene TRBV5-1 combines with J gene TRBJ2-3; no reliable D call. Germline assignment: CDR1 SGHRS and CDR2 YFSETQ. CDR3 length equals 14 residues. The V and J ends lost 2 bases and 4 bases respectively, with 11 bases between them. The chain's CDR3 is CASSFEVGSDTQYF. The CDR3, as DNA: TGCGCCAGCAGCTTTGAGGTCGGGTCAGATACGCAGTATTTT.

The DNA of the CDR3 is TGTGCCAGTAGTCATGTTCGGGTCAACACTGAAGCTTTCTTT. It translates to CASSHVRVNTEAFF. The chain couples TRBV19 to TRBJ1-1; D remains ambiguous. The germline V gene has CDR1 LNHDA and CDR2 SQIVND (reference sequence). V gave up 5 bases and J gave up 2 bases, with 12 bases separating them. The CDR3 runs to 14 residues.

This rearrangement joins TRBV7-2 to TRBJ1-1, with D maybe TRBD1 (6 bases). The ends were cut back, 1 base at V and 7 bases at J, with 13 bases in the middle. The CDR3 sequence is 14 residues long. The germline V gene encodes CDR1 SGHTA and CDR2 FQGNSA. CDR3 protein: CASSLVGGQDEAFF. The CDR3 region has the DNA TGTGCCAGCAGCTTAGTCGGGGGGCAGGATGAAGCTTTCTTT.

The chain joins TRBV19 to TRBJ2-3; TRBD2 aligns across 9 bases. Germline CDR1 is LNHDA and CDR2 is SQIVND (reference sequence). The CDR3 has 16 amino acids. J lost 2 bases, V lost 5 bases, and 8 bases had no gene match. The CDR3 sequence is CASSLIAGEVTDTQYF. In DNA, the CDR3 is TGTGCCAGTAGTCTAATAGCGGGGGAGGTCACAGATACGCAGTATTTT.

This clone was seen only a few times. This chain links TRBV27 with TRBJ2-1; a weak D match, TRBD1 (6 bases). Germline CDR1 MNHEY, CDR2 SMNVEV (reference sequence). CDR3 length equals 13 residues. Trimming removed 4 bases from V and 9 bases from J, with 13 bases in between. The CDR3 here is CASSYTGFSEQFF. In DNA, the CDR3 is TGTGCCAGCAGTTACACAGGGTTTAGTGAGCAGTTCTTC.

This chain connects TRBV5-8 to TRBJ2-5; TRBD2 matches 8 bases. The junction had 3 bases not matched to a gene; V was cut back by 4 bases and J by 1 base. Looked up from germline, CDR1 is SGHTS and CDR2 is YDEGEE. This CDR3 has 14 residues. CDR3 residues: CASSPGTSQETQYF. In DNA, the CDR3 is TGTGCCAGCAGCCCCGGGACTAGCCAAGAGACCCAGTACTTC.

Only one count was recorded for this clone. The chain couples TRBV19 to TRBJ2-7, with 10 bases that match TRBD1. The CDR3 loop spans 15 amino acids. The V gene end was trimmed by 7 bases and the J gene end by 2 bases; junction bases not matched to a gene: 8. The germline CDR1 and CDR2 sequences are LNHDA and SQIVND (reference sequence). The CDR3 region is CASTLRDRGAYEQYF. In nucleotides, the CDR3 is TGTGCCAGTACCCTCCGGGACAGGGGAGCCTACGAGCAGTACTTC.

The genes are TRBV7-3 and TRBJ1-2, with 9 nucleotides matching TRBD1. The CDR3 contains 14 residues. The V segment lost 4 bases and the J segment 3 bases; nucleotides outside the gene matches: 3. The germline gives CDR1 SGHTA, CDR2 FQGTGA. The CDR3 sequence is CASSSGQGDYGYTF. CDR3 sequence (DNA): TGTGCCAGCAGCTCGGGACAGGGCGACTATGGCTACACCTTC.

V and J are TRBV6-1 and TRBJ2-6; D may be TRBD1 (6 bases). With 7 bases removed from V and 4 bases from J, the gap between germline ends came to 17 bases. In germline, CDR1 is MNHNS, CDR2 SASEGT. The CDR3 loop spans 16 amino acids. CDR3 sequence (DNA): TGTGCCAGCAATGATGGTGTGGGGGCCGGGGCCAACGTCCTGACTTTC. Translation: CASNDGVGAGANVLTF.

The chain recombines TRBV6-1 with TRBJ1-1; 9 nucleotides match TRBD1. From germline, CDR1 is MNHNS and CDR2 SASEGT. Losses at the gene ends were 11 bases for V and 10 bases for J; bases not matched to a gene: 5. There are 10 residues in the CDR3. The CDR3: CAVQGAPAFF. The CDR3 DNA is TGTGCCGTACAGGGGGCCCCAGCTTTCTTT.

This clone occurred a few times. The chain's CDR3 is CSVEVSRGQNNEQFF. CDR3 DNA sequence: TGCAGCGTTGAGGTGAGCAGGGGGCAAAACAATGAGCAGTTCTTC. The J gene is TRBJ2-1, the V gene TRBV29-1, with TRBD1 identical over 8 bases. Per the germline V gene, CDR1 is SQVTM and CDR2 is ANQGSEA. Trimming removed 3 bases from V and 5 bases from J; junction bases left unmatched: 9. The CDR3 has 15 amino acids.

This chain joins TRBV6-1 and TRBJ1-2; 11 bases are shared with TRBD1. Germline-derived CDR1 and CDR2 are MNHNS and SASEGT. Unmatched junction bases numbered 3, after V lost 4 bases and J lost 8 bases. The CDR3 is 13 residues long. CDR3 protein: CASSAWDRGGYTF. CDR3 DNA: TGTGCCAGCAGTGCATGGGACAGGGGGGGCTACACCTTC.

The table lists this clone with a few counts. The chain uses TRBV4-2 and TRBJ2-6; unclear D gene. The CDR3 is 17 amino acids. Trimming cost V 5 bases and J 0 bases, with 14 bases left between them. Per the germline V gene, CDR1 is LGHNA and CDR2 is YNFKEQ. CDR3 nucleotide sequence: TGTGCCAGCAGCTTGAACTCATACGTCTCTGGGGCCAACGTCCTGACTTTC. Protein sequence: CASSLNSYVSGANVLTF.